This T cell receptor beta chain was sequenced in a study of human T cells and chemical hapten exposure. Across the study: In the sensitization step, 2% DPC was placed on 2 cm by 2 cm of upper inner arm skin. Across the whole study, which lasted 20 to 30 weeks, patients were given diphenylcyclopropenone on the scalp once a week.

In the case of this clonotype: What it binds is not known.

General study findings and limits: Significantly more large CDR3 similarity clusters were formed by expanded TCRs than by controls.

The V gene end was trimmed by 1 base and the J gene end by 4 bases; junction bases not matched to a gene: 7. CDR3 length: 16 residues. The germline V gene encodes CDR1 SGHKS and CDR2 YYEKEE (reference sequence). Unique molecular identifiers were linked by the library to individual cDNA molecules. TCRdb recomputed calls from the RACE reads with MiXCR, one row per CDR3 protein. This sample yields 180,000 or so distinct CDR3 sequences, of which approximately 14% are seen a single time; about 1.7% belongs to the top ten. Time point in this sample: patch test 1, 2 weeks after DPC sensitization. Treatment meaning: therapeutic diphenylcyclopropenone sensitization with weekly scalp DPC.

This chain connects TRBV5-5 to TRBJ1-5, with 8 bases matching TRBD1. The material sequenced was whole blood, taken in connection with sensitization to the hapten diphenylcyclopropenone (DPC). This receptor was taken from a woman between 25 and 40 years old with alopecia areata. Some clones in this sample may be carry-over from other donors' samples. The CDR3 DNA follows: TGTGCCAGCAGCTTGATATCAGGACAGGGTAATCAGCCCCAGCATTTT. It encodes CASSLISGQGNQPQHF.